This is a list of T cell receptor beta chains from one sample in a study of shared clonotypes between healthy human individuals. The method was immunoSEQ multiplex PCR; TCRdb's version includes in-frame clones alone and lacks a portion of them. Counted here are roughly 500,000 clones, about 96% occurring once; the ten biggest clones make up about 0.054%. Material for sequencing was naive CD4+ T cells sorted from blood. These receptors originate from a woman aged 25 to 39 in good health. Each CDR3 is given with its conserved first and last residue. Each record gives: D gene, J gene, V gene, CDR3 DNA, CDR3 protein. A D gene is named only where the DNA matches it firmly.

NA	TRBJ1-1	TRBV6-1	TGTGCCAGCAGTGAATTCAATAAGCCCTCTTCAAAAGCTTTCTTT	CASSEFNKPSSKAFF
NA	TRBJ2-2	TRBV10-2	TGCGCCAGCAGCCCGGCCCTTGGTCCTTACACCGGGGAGCTGTTTTTT	CASSPALGPYTGELFF
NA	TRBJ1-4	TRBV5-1	TGCGCCAGCAGCTACGTCCGACAAGCAACTAATGAAAAACTGTTTTTT	CASSYVRQATNEKLFF
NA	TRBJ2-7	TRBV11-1	TGTGCCAGCAGCTTAGGGGCGACAGACACCTACGAGCAGTACTTC	CASSLGATDTYEQYF
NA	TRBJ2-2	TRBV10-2	TGCGCCAGCACTAGGGACACCGTAACCGGGGAGCTGTTTTTT	CASTRDTVTGELFF
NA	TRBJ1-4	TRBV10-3	TGTGCCATCAGTGAAATGGGCAGGGGAGATGAAAAACTGTTTTTT	CAISEMGRGDEKLFF
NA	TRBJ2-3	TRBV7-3	TGTGCCAGCAGCTTTGGAGGGAGTCTAGATACGCAGTATTTT	CASSFGGSLDTQYF
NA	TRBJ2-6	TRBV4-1	TGCGCCAGCAGCCAAGACAGGTTCTCTGGGGCCAACGTCCTGACTTTC	CASSQDRFSGANVLTF
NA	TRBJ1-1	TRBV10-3	TGTGCCATCAGTGAGGCGGGGCCCACTGAAGCTTTCTTT	CAISEAGPTEAFF
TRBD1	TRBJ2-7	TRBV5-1	TGCGCCAGCAGCGGACCGGGACAGGTATCCTACGAGCAGTACTTC	CASSGPGQVSYEQYF
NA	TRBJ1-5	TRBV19	TGTGCCAGTGGCCAGGGGACACGTAGCAATCAGCCCCAGCATTTT	CASGQGTRSNQPQHF
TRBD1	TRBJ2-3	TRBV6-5	TGTGCCAGCAGTTTCAGGGGGCCATCTAGCACAGATACGCAGTATTTT	CASSFRGPSSTDTQYF
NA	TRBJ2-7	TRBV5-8	TGTGCCAGCAGCTTAACAGGGTATGCGCAGTACTTC	CASSLTGYAQYF
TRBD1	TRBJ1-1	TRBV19	TGTGCCAGTAGTCCAGGGACAGGGAACACTGAAGCTTTCTTT	CASSPGTGNTEAFF
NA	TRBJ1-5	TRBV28	TGTGCCAGCAGTTTAAGGGTCTTCGATAGGTCTCTTAGCAATCAGCCCCAGCATTTT	CASSLRVFDRSLSNQPQHF
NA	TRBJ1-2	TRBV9	TGTGCCAGCAGCGTAGAGGCAGGGAGGAATGGCTACACCTTC	CASSVEAGRNGYTF
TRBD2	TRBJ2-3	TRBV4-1	TGCGCCAGCAGCCACCTCGGACTAGCGCTTTACACAGATACGCAGTATTTT	CASSHLGLALYTDTQYF
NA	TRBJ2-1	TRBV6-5	TGTGCCAGCAGTTACTCGGGGGGTGGTGAGCAGTTCTTC	CASSYSGGGEQFF